The entry below describes one T cell receptor beta chain. Its antigen is unknown. This sample was taken from a study of cytomegalovirus exposure and HLA in healthy donors. Study-wide points: Some TCR beta chains (around 180 of them) were listed as cytomegalovirus-associated. A highly shared variant cluster was judged a likely technical artifact.

Healthy bone marrow donors supplied every sample. The CDR3 has 12 residues. Germline V gene lookup returns CDR1 SQVTM and CDR2 ANQGSEA. V shed 5 bases and J 10 bases; nucleotides not matched to a gene: 8. 13 Jbeta primers and 60 Vbeta primers were used for the PCR. Data came from immunoSEQ multiplex PCR; TCRdb stores just in-frame clones and leaves some out. This table has 120,000 or so clones, approximately 81% appearing once. Sequencing used PBMCs. This chain links TRBV29-1 with TRBJ1-2; 9 bases map to TRBD1. The TCR sequence derives from a man younger than 35 in good health and CMV-seronegative. CDR3 nucleotide sequence: TGCAGCGTTAAGGGACAGGGTTGGGCCTACACCTTC. Protein product: CSVKGQGWAYTF.